Listed here are 12 T cell receptor beta chains from one sample, sequenced in a study of blood T cells in healthy people across ages. Then a second PCR, running about 7 to 11 cycles, was carried out with a sample-barcoded 5' primer and a J-beta primer mix. TCRdb re-called the 5' RACE reads through MiXCR, storing one row per CDR3 protein. Among under 1,100,000 distinct CDR3 sequences listed, about 23% were seen once. These data were also filed under a second study, of T cells of mothers and their children.

Input material: blood. Receptors originate from a girl aged 2 to 9 in good health.

The chain uses TRBV24-1 and TRBJ2-1; 14 nucleotides align to TRBD2. CDR1 and CDR2 from the germline V gene are KGHDR and SFDVKD. This CDR3 spans 16 amino acids. J was trimmed by 6 bases and V by 4 bases; bases with no gene match: 4. The CDR3 loop is CATSDLTSGRANEQFF. CDR3 bases: TGTGCCACCAGTGACCTGACTAGCGGGAGGGCCAATGAGCAGTTCTTC.

The chain uses TRBV9 and TRBJ1-1; a possible D gene is TRBD1 (5 bases). The CDR3 has 14 residues. Between the trimmed V and J ends, which lost 3 bases and 4 bases, there was a span of 13 bases. Germline V gene lookup returns CDR1 SGDLS and CDR2 YYNGEE. CDR3 sequence (DNA): TGTGCCAGCAGCGAGGGATTGGGGGGCACTGAAGCTTTCTTT. It encodes CASSEGLGGTEAFF.

This clonotype was seen only a few times. The rearrangement joins TRBV28 to TRBJ2-6; no firm D call. In germline, CDR1 is MDHEN, CDR2 SYDVKM. The length of the CDR3 is 15 residues. V was cut by 8 bases and J by 2 bases, with 13 bases left in between. The CDR3 sequence: CASQLGGPGANVLTF. CDR3 in DNA: TGTGCCAGCCAGTTGGGTGGCCCTGGGGCCAACGTCCTGACTTTC.

This chain connects TRBV15 to TRBJ2-1, with D possibly TRBD2 on 6 matching bases. The CDR3 has 14 amino acids. CDR1 is LNHNV and CDR2 is YYDKDF in the germline V gene (reference sequence). Trimming stripped 0 bases from V and 6 bases from J, with 9 bases between. CDR3 residues: CATSREGGPNEQFF. For the CDR3, the DNA is TGTGCCACCAGCAGAGAGGGAGGACCCAATGAGCAGTTCTTC.

This clonotype has more than one count but fewer than ten. This chain links TRBV7-3 with TRBJ2-5, with 13 bases lining up with TRBD2. Matching the DNA end better, TRBJ2-7 makes the J call doubtful. CDR3 length equals 15 residues. Germline V lookup: CDR1 SGHTA, CDR2 FQGTGA. The CDR3 here is CASSSEGTSGTEQYF. The CDR3, as DNA: TGTGCCAGCAGCTCCGAGGGGACTAGCGGGACCGAGCAGTACTTC.

This clonotype was seen only a few times. The CDR3 bases are TGCGCCAGCAGCCTAGGGGGACTCGAGTCGTTAGACACCATATATTTT. Amino acid sequence: CASSLGGLESLDTIYF. The rearrangement joins TRBV4-1 to TRBJ1-3, with D perhaps matching TRBD1 (6 bases). Trimming left V 4 bases short and J 8 bases short, with 21 bases between. There are 16 residues in the CDR3. Germline V lookup: CDR1 MGHRA, CDR2 YSYEKL.

The chain has TRBV5-1 and TRBJ2-5; 8 bases are shared with TRBD2. This CDR3 spans 16 amino acids. The germline V gene encodes CDR1 SGHRS and CDR2 YFSETQ. The J segment lost 3 bases and the V segment lost 0 bases, leaving 7 bases of the junction unmatched. CDR3 nucleotides: TGCGCCAGCAGCTTGGTCTTTAACGGGGGGGAAGAGACCCAGTACTTC. Protein sequence: CASSLVFNGGEETQYF.

The chain joins TRBV4-3 to TRBJ2-7, with D perhaps TRBD2 (5 bases). The CDR3 runs to 16 residues. Germline assignment: CDR1 LGHNA and CDR2 YSLEER. V was trimmed by 0 bases and J by 6 bases, leaving 18 bases between them. This CDR3 is CASSQDLVTQGSEQYF. The CDR3 DNA reads TGCGCCAGCAGCCAAGATCTGGTGACCCAAGGGAGCGAGCAGTACTTC.

The chain links TRBV24-1 to TRBJ2-3; no clear D. The germline CDR1 and CDR2 sequences are KGHDR and SFDVKD. V shed 5 bases and J shed 6 bases, with 14 bases lying between them. This CDR3 region has 14 residues. In DNA form, the CDR3 reads TGTGCCACCAGTGGGCGAAGGAGCTCCGATACGCAGTATTTT. Its protein is CATSGRRSSDTQYF.

This clonotype showed up just a few times. The chain uses TRBV9 and TRBJ2-1; tentative D call: TRBD2 (6 bases). V lost 6 bases, J lost 15 bases, and 25 bases lay in between. Germline V gives CDR1 SGDLS, CDR2 YYNGEE. CDR3 length equals 14 residues. As DNA, the CDR3 is TGTGCCAGCAATCCAGACGGGGGAGGAAGCGTGCCGTTCTTC. Protein: CASNPDGGGSVPFF.

The rearrangement links TRBV20-1 to TRBJ2-3; D unclear. From germline, CDR1 is DFQATT and CDR2 SNEGSKA (reference sequence). The V end was cut by 0 bases, the J end by 0 bases, with 16 bases between. The CDR3 spans 17 residues. The chain's CDR3 is CSARDYEDGRSTDTQYF. The CDR3 nucleotides read TGCAGTGCTAGAGATTACGAGGATGGCAGAAGCACAGATACGCAGTATTTT.

CDR3: CASSLTLNGAGDGYTF. The CDR3 DNA reads TGTGCCAGCAGTTTAACCCTCAACGGGGCAGGGGATGGCTACACCTTC. The rearrangement links TRBV12-3 or TRBV12-4 to TRBJ1-2; D may be TRBD1 (6 bases). The V end lost 2 bases, the J end lost 6 bases, and 19 bases lay between the germline ends. The CDR3 spans 16 residues.